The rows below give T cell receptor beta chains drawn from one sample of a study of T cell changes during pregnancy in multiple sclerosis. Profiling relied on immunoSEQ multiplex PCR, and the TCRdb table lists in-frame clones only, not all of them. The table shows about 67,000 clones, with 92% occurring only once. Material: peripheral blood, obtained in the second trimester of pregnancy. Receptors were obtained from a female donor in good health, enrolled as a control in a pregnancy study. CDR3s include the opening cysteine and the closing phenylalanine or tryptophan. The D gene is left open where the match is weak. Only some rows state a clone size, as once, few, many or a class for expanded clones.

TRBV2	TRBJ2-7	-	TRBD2	CASSTSGRTYEQYF	TGTGCCAGCAGCACTAGCGGGAGGACCTACGAGCAGTACTTC
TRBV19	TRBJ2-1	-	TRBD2	CASRGLAGDSEQFF	TGTGCCAGTAGGGGACTAGCGGGAGATTCGGAACAGTTCTTC
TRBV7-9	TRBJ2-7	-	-	CASSTYRGALNEQYF	TGTGCCAGCAGCACATACCGGGGGGCGCTCAACGAGCAGTACTTC
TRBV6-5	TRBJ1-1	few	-	CASSSDRNTEAFF	TGTGCCAGCAGTTCCGACAGAAACACTGAAGCTTTCTTT
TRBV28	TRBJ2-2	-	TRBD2	CASSLSWGGFLLAGYTGELFF	TGTGCCAGCAGTTTATCCTGGGGGGGGTTTCTTCTAGCGGGATACACCGGGGAGCTGTTTTTT
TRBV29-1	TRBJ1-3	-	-	CSVSFRNSGNTIYF	TGCAGCGTTTCCTTCAGGAACTCTGGAAACACCATATATTTT
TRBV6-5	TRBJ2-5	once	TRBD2	CASQRGLTQETQYF	TGTGCCAGCCAGAGGGGACTAACTCAAGAGACCCAGTACTTC
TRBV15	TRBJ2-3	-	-	CATRHGHTDTQYF	TGTGCCACCAGACATGGACACACAGATACGCAGTATTTT
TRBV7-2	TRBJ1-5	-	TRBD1	CASRPVGQLNQPQHF	TGTGCCAGCAGGCCCGTGGGACAGCTTAATCAGCCCCAGCATTTT
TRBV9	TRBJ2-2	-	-	CASSVLSGTGELFF	TGTGCCAGCAGCGTGTTATCGGGGACCGGGGAGCTGTTTTTT
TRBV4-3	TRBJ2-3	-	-	CASSRGEDTQYF	TGCGCCAGCAGCCGAGGCGAGGATACGCAGTATTTT
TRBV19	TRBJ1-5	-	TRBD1	CASGMDRVGNQPQHF	TGTGCCAGTGGTATGGACAGGGTTGGCAATCAGCCCCAGCATTTT
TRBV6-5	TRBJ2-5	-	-	CASSYSITPAETQYF	TGTGCCAGCAGTTACTCGATAACCCCCGCGGAGACCCAGTACTTC
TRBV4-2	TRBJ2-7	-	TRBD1	CASSKDRGTYEQYF	TGTGCCAGCAGCAAGGACAGGGGGACCTACGAGCAGTACTTC